A single sample gave rise to the 21 T cell receptor beta chains below, sequenced in a study of shared clonotypes between healthy human individuals. The repertoire was sequenced with immunoSEQ multiplex PCR; TCRdb's copy has only in-frame clones and lacks some. Of 2 million to 2.5 million clones in the sample, roughly 94% were seen once. Naive CD8 cells were CD45RO-negative, positively selected for CCR7, excluding terminally differentiated effector memory CD45RA+ cells. The sample taken for sequencing was naive CD8+ T cells sorted from blood. These receptors were collected from a man between 18 and 29 years old in good health.

This sequence joins TRBV5-8 and TRBJ2-1; 8 bases agree with TRBD2. In germline, CDR1 is SGHTS, CDR2 YDEGEE. V was clipped by 2 bases and J by 3 bases; unmatched bases: 10. The CDR3 loop spans 17 amino acids. The CDR3 loop is CASSFTSGIPNYNEQFF. Here the CDR3 DNA reads TGTGCCAGCAGCTTTACTAGCGGAATTCCAAACTACAATGAGCAGTTCTTC.

The chain links TRBV5-6 to TRBJ2-2, with D possibly TRBD1 on 6 matching bases. Between the trimmed V and J ends, which lost 4 bases and 0 bases, there was a span of 13 bases. The germline V gene encodes CDR1 SGHDT and CDR2 YYEEEE. The CDR3 has 16 residues. This chain's CDR3 is CASSPRQATNTGELFF. CDR3 in DNA: TGTGCCAGCAGCCCCCGACAGGCCACGAACACCGGGGAGCTGTTTTTT.

This chain connects TRBV7-9 to TRBJ2-7; possibly TRBD1 for D (6 bases). The CDR3 is 14 residues long. The germline V and J ends were trimmed by 5 bases and 3 bases, with 14 bases remaining between them. Germline-derived CDR1 and CDR2 are SEHNR and FQNEAQ (reference sequence). The CDR3 sequence is CASSRDGTIYEQYF. CDR3 nucleotides: TGTGCCAGCAGCCGGGACGGGACAATCTACGAGCAGTACTTC.

The chain is built from TRBV4-3 and TRBJ2-6, with D hard to call. V was shortened by 1 base and J by 0 bases, with 13 bases between the two germline ends. The CDR3 extends over 18 amino acids. Germline V gene lookup returns CDR1 LGHNA and CDR2 YSLEER. In nucleotides, the CDR3 is TGCGCCAGCAGCCAAGTCTATGACACTTCCTCTGGGGCCAACGTCCTGACTTTC. Encoded protein: CASSQVYDTSSGANVLTF.

The chain couples TRBV4-1 to TRBJ1-4; weak D call: TRBD1 (5 bases). V was clipped by 2 bases and J by 7 bases, with 8 bases between them. This CDR3 is built from 13 residues. Germline V CDR1 and CDR2: MGHRA, YSYEKL. CDR3 loop: CASSQRQLEKLFF. The CDR3 nucleotides are TGCGCCAGCAGCCAAAGACAGCTTGAAAAACTGTTTTTT.

The table lists this clone with a count of one. Different DNA sequences within this sample yield the same CDR3. This chain connects TRBV28 to TRBJ2-2; D gene uncertain. V was trimmed by 7 bases and J by 5 bases, leaving 8 bases between them. The CDR3 covers 12 residues. The V gene's germline CDR1 is MDHEN and CDR2 SYDVKM. The CDR3 bases are TGTGCCAGCACGGTAGGGACCGGGGAGCTGTTTTTT. It translates to CASTVGTGELFF.

The V and J genes are TRBV10-3 and TRBJ2-1; perhaps TRBD2 as D (6 bases). Trimming removed 0 bases from V and 4 bases from J, with 16 bases in between. Germline values: CDR1 ENHRY, CDR2 SYGVKD. The length of the CDR3 is 17 residues. The CDR3 sequence: CAISESQGLGTYNEQFF. DNA for the CDR3: TGTGCCATCAGTGAGTCCCAGGGCCTCGGGACTTACAATGAGCAGTTCTTC.

V usage is TRBV6-6 and J usage is TRBJ1-2; D not certain. V was clipped by 0 bases and J by 4 bases, with 9 bases between them. There are 14 residues in the CDR3. In germline, CDR1 is MNHNY, CDR2 SVGAGI (reference sequence). The CDR3 region has the DNA TGTGCCAGCAGTTACTCGAATTCGGGCTATGGCTACACCTTC. Amino acids: CASSYSNSGYGYTF.

This chain uses TRBV7-9 with TRBJ2-5, with 12 bases aligning to TRBD2. Losses at the gene ends were 4 bases for V and 3 bases for J; bases not matched to a gene: 3. The CDR3 contains 15 residues. Germline V CDR1 and CDR2: SEHNR, FQNEAQ (reference sequence). The CDR3 loop is CASSSASGGEETQYF. The DNA for the CDR3 is TGTGCCAGCAGCTCGGCTAGCGGGGGGGAAGAGACCCAGTACTTC.

V usage is TRBV5-6 and J usage is TRBJ1-1; TRBD1 aligns across 11 bases. Germline CDR1 is SGHDT and CDR2 is YYEEEE. The ends lost 3 bases at V and 0 bases at J; junction bases unmatched: 7. CDR3 length: 17 amino acids. The chain's CDR3 is CASSSPGQGVLNTEAFF. The DNA for the CDR3 is TGTGCCAGCAGCTCGCCGGGACAGGGGGTCTTGAACACTGAAGCTTTCTTT.

CDR3 protein: CASSLFHYEQYF. The CDR3 DNA sequence: TGTGCCAGCAGTTTATTCCACTACGAGCAGTACTTC. The chain carries TRBV28 and TRBJ2-5; D unresolved. The closer fit of TRBJ2-7 to the DNA end suggests the J call may be wrong. Germline CDR1 and CDR2: MDHEN and SYDVKM. CDR3 length: 12 residues.

The chain combines TRBV5-6 with TRBJ2-7; the D gene is possibly TRBD2 (7 bases). CDR1 SGHDT and CDR2 YYEEEE come from the germline V gene. This CDR3 has 15 residues. V was pared by 1 base and J by 1 base, with 12 bases between. The CDR3 loop is CASSLSGGLSYEQYF. In DNA form, the CDR3 reads TGTGCCAGCAGCTTGTCGGGGGGCCTATCCTACGAGCAGTACTTC. Combining the CDR3 with reference TRBV5-6 and TRBJ2-7 gives the whole variable domain DAGVTQSPTHLIKTRGQQVTLRCSPKSGHDTVSWYQQALGQGPQFIFQYYEEEERQRGNFPDRFSGHQFPNYSSELNVNALLLGDSALYLCASSLSGGLSYEQYFGPGTRLTVT.

Written as DNA, the CDR3 is TGTGCCAGCAGCCCGAGCGAACCCTACGAGCAGTACTTC. Translating gives CASSPSEPYEQYF. The J gene is TRBJ2-7, the V gene TRBV6-6; D gene unclear. The CDR3 is made up of 13 amino acids. From germline, CDR1 is MNHNY and CDR2 SVGAGI (reference sequence). The V end lost 6 bases, the J end lost 2 bases, and 11 bases lay between the germline ends.

The J gene is TRBJ2-7, the V gene TRBV28, with 7 bases matching TRBD1. V lost 2 bases, J lost 4 bases, and 11 bases stayed unmatched. This CDR3 region has 16 residues. Germline assignment: CDR1 MDHEN and CDR2 SYDVKM. The CDR3 sequence: CASSLEGAPLGYEQYF. CDR3 in DNA: TGTGCCAGCAGTTTAGAGGGGGCCCCGCTTGGGTACGAGCAGTACTTC.

This clone has a single count. V and J are TRBV27 and TRBJ2-2, with D uncertain. The CDR3 has 13 amino acids. CDR1 is MNHEY and CDR2 is SMNVEV in the germline V gene (reference sequence). Trimming removed 10 bases from V and 1 base from J, with 10 bases in between. Here the CDR3 reads CATRYRNTGELFF. Written as DNA, the CDR3 is TGTGCCACCCGGTACAGGAACACCGGGGAGCTGTTTTTT.

This clone was seen more than once but under ten times. The identical CDR3 is also encoded by other nucleotide sequences in the sample. Here the CDR3 reads CASSAGTVNQPQHF. Written as DNA, the CDR3 is TGTGCCAGCAGCGCCGGGACAGTCAATCAGCCCCAGCATTTT. The genes are TRBV9 and TRBJ1-5; TRBD1 matches 7 bases. Germline V gene data show CDR1 as SGDLS and CDR2 as YYNGEE. The CDR3 runs 14 residues. Germline trimming cut 3 bases from V and 3 bases from J; bases unmatched to any gene: 3.

A word on this clone: Other DNA sequences in the sample encode the same CDR3. This chain's CDR3 is CASSMTGRETQYF. DNA for the CDR3: TGTGCCAGTAGTATGACCGGGAGGGAGACCCAGTACTTC. V is TRBV19 and J is TRBJ2-5; 7 bases line up with TRBD2. After removal of 3 bases from V and 5 bases from J, the junction contained 3 bases not matched to a gene. CDR1 is LNHDA, CDR2 SQIVND, per germline (reference sequence). The CDR3 spans 13 residues.

The J gene is TRBJ2-1, the V gene TRBV19; 7 positions agree with TRBD1. J gave up 0 bases and V 8 bases, and 1 base lay outside the gene matches. Germline values: CDR1 LNHDA, CDR2 SQIVND (reference sequence). The CDR3 length is 13 residues. As DNA, the CDR3 is TGTGCCAGTGCAGGGGGCTCCTACAATGAGCAGTTCTTC. Its translation: CASAGGSYNEQFF.

The V gene is TRBV11-2, the J gene TRBJ2-2, with 16 positions matching TRBD2. V lost 0 bases, J lost 6 bases, and 4 bases stayed unmatched. Per the germline V gene, CDR1 is SGHAT and CDR2 is FQNNGV. The CDR3 contains 18 residues. The CDR3 loop reads CASSLEGLAGGPSGELFF. Written as DNA, the CDR3 is TGTGCCAGCAGCTTAGAGGGACTAGCGGGAGGGCCATCCGGGGAGCTGTTTTTT.

The V call is TRBV6-6, the J call TRBJ1-1; D is unresolved. This CDR3 is built from 15 residues. Trimming left V 0 bases short and J 4 bases short, with 12 bases between. Germline CDR1 is MNHNY and CDR2 is SVGAGI (reference sequence). The CDR3 loop reads CASSYSRVEVTEAFF. In nucleotides, the CDR3 is TGTGCCAGCAGTTACTCGAGGGTAGAAGTCACTGAAGCTTTCTTT.

This clone is a singleton in its sample. The rearrangement joins TRBV4-1 to TRBJ2-5; D ambiguous. Trimming took off 4 bases at V and 4 bases at J, with 10 bases between the two ends. The CDR3 sequence is 13 residues long. The germline gives CDR1 MGHRA, CDR2 YSYEKL. The CDR3 protein is CASSLSPSETQYF. CDR3 coding DNA: TGCGCCAGCAGCCTCTCACCCTCAGAGACCCAGTACTTC.